Detailed here is one T cell receptor beta chain. Antigen unknown. The entry originates in a study of post-analysis software for immune sequencing data. Study-level background: Recorded disease courses covered relapsing-remitting, secondary progressive and progressive-relapsing multiple sclerosis. Some patients had no subtype annotation.

Whole-study results and caveats: When patients were compared with controls, about five TRBV segments were more frequent, TRBV5-6, TRBV5-1 and TRBV20-1 among them. Multiple sclerosis patients showed significantly lower normalized Chao1 diversity than controls did.

This CDR3 has 15 amino acids. Germline V CDR1 and CDR2: DFQATT, SNEGSKA (reference sequence). Trimming removed 5 bases from V and 6 bases from J, with 17 bases in between. TCR beta cDNA libraries had unique molecular identifiers. The source material, about 0.85 to 11 million T cells, gave rise to 500,000 or so cDNA molecules. TCRdb re-analysed the PCR reads in MiXCR, keeping a single row per CDR3 protein. This repertoire shows roughly 700,000 distinct CDR3 sequences, approximately 30% found once; its top ten account for around 0.56%. This chain uses TRBV20-1 with TRBJ1-6; D unresolved. The sequence came from a girl under 18 with multiple sclerosis. Sample: blood. The CDR3 sequence: CSAGSLFRSNSPLHF. DNA of the CDR3: TGCAGTGCTGGGTCACTTTTTCGGTCTAATTCACCCCTCCACTTT.